What follows are 9 T cell receptor beta chains derived from one specimen sequenced in a study of regulatory T cells in long-lasting Graves disease. Time point in this sample: newly diagnosed GD, antithyroid drugs for less than 3 months. With RNA extracted from PBMCs as input, the TCR library was made. Researchers made TCR beta libraries by using iRepertoire HTBI primers and running Arm-PCR on CDR3 regions. TCRdb reprocessed the multiplex PCR reads via MiXCR and lists one record per CDR3 protein. The data show fewer than 350,000 distinct CDR3 sequences, over 15% seen once. Here the sequenced sample was peripheral blood mononuclear cells (PBMCs), taken at new diagnosis, from a patient treated with antithyroid drugs. These receptors were obtained from a female donor with Graves disease.

This chain joins TRBV27 and TRBJ2-7; D is tentatively TRBD1 or TRBD2 (5 bases each). V was pared by 6 bases and J by 2 bases, with 17 bases between. CDR1 is MNHEY and CDR2 is SMNVEV in the germline V gene (reference sequence). CDR3 length: 15 amino acids. In DNA, the CDR3 is TGTGCCAGCAGACCTCAGGCAGGGACCCCCTACGAGCAGTACTTC. This gives the protein CASRPQAGTPYEQYF.

The rearrangement uses TRBV6-2 or TRBV6-3 and TRBJ2-7, with TRBD1 as a possible D gene (5 bases). This CDR3 is 13 amino acids long. V was shortened by 2 bases and J by 3 bases, with 8 bases between the two germline ends. Germline V lookup: CDR1 MNHEY, CDR2 SVGEGT. CDR3 sequence: CASSYADSYEQYF. For the CDR3, the DNA is TGTGCCAGCAGTTACGCTGACAGCTACGAGCAGTACTTC.

This sequence joins TRBV5-4 and TRBJ2-3, with a tentative D call TRBD2 (5 bases). The CDR3 runs to 15 residues. V gave up 4 bases and J gave up 3 bases, with 15 bases separating them. Germline V CDR1 and CDR2: SGHNT, YYREEE (reference sequence). The CDR3 sequence: CASSHRGQGTDTQYF. The DNA for the CDR3 is TGTGCCAGCAGCCACCGAGGGCAAGGGACAGATACGCAGTATTTT.

Ten or more counts support this clonotype. V gene TRBV7-2 combines with J gene TRBJ2-7, with TRBD2 matching over 12 bases. Looked up from germline, CDR1 is SGHTA and CDR2 is FQGNSA. This CDR3 comprises 16 residues. V trimming: 2 bases; J trimming: 7 bases; junction bases outside the gene matches: 9. CDR3: CASSLILAGGPGEQYF. CDR3 coding DNA: TGTGCCAGCAGCTTAATCCTAGCGGGAGGGCCGGGGGAGCAGTACTTC. Supplemented by reference TRBV7-2 and TRBJ2-7, the full variable domain reads GAGVSQSPSNKVTEKGKDVELRCDPISGHTALYWYRQSLGQGLEFLIYFQGNSAPDKSGLPSDRFSAERTGGSVSTLTIQRTQQEDSAVYLCASSLILAGGPGEQYFGPGTRLTVT.

This clonotype was seen only a few times. V is TRBV7-2 and J is TRBJ2-3, with TRBD2 matching 8 bases. V dropped 4 bases and J dropped 3; count of bases not matched to a gene: 12. Germline V CDR1 and CDR2: SGHTA, FQGNSA. CDR3 length: 17 residues. This chain's CDR3 is CASSSGLGTRLTDTQYF. DNA for the CDR3: TGTGCCAGCAGCTCAGGACTTGGGACTAGGCTAACAGATACGCAGTATTTT.

This clonotype was seen many times. The genes are TRBV7-9 and TRBJ1-2; D may be TRBD1 (5 bases). V was cut by 2 bases and J by 5 bases, with 12 bases left in between. The CDR3 covers 14 residues. Germline CDR1 SEHNR, CDR2 FQNEAQ (reference sequence). The CDR3 nucleotides are TGTGCCAGCAGCTTATCGACAGCCAGATATGGCTACACCTTC. Translated: CASSLSTARYGYTF. Looking up the rest from reference TRBV7-9 and TRBJ1-2 gives the full variable domain: DTGVSQNPRHKITKRGQNVTFRCDPISEHNRLYWYRQTLGQGPEFLTYFQNEAQLEKSRLLSDRFSAERPKGSFSTLEIQRTEQGDSAMYLCASSLSTARYGYTFGSGTRLTVV.

The sample holds many counts of this clonotype. The chain employs TRBV19 and TRBJ2-1, with a weak D call TRBD2 (5 bases). The CDR3 extends over 15 amino acids. In germline, CDR1 is LNHDA, CDR2 SQIVND (reference sequence). The V end lost 7 bases, the J end lost 4 bases, and 17 bases lay between the germline ends. The CDR3 DNA reads as TGTGCCAGTAAGAGGCCAGGACTCACATACAATGAGCAGTTCTTC. Protein product: CASKRPGLTYNEQFF.

The rearrangement uses TRBV5-4 and TRBJ2-4, with a tentative D call TRBD1 (6 bases). CDR1 is SGHNT, CDR2 YYREEE, per germline (reference sequence). V gave up 4 bases and J gave up 0 bases, with 14 bases separating them. CDR3 size: 16 residues. The CDR3 loop reads CASSLRGIGAKNIQYF. CDR3 nucleotide sequence: TGTGCCAGCAGCCTCAGGGGCATCGGAGCCAAAAACATTCAGTACTTC.

This clonotype has at least ten counts. V usage is TRBV20-1 and J usage is TRBJ2-1; no clear D. Germline V gene sequence: CDR1 DFQATT, CDR2 SNEGSKA (reference sequence). The CDR3 extends over 12 amino acids. V was shortened by 5 bases and J by 3 bases, with 8 bases between the two germline ends. The CDR3 region has the DNA TGCAGTGCTGACACCTTCTACAATGAGCAGTTCTTC. Its protein product is CSADTFYNEQFF.